The T cell receptor beta chain under discussion was sequenced for a study of breast tumors, draining lymph nodes, adjacent tissues. Study-wide results and limits: Tumors had less TCR diversity than lymph nodes, more than nontumor tissue. Tumor and nontumor repertoires were significantly more similar in luminal-like than in basal-like breast cancer. The data were judged consistent with most tumor T cells coming from lymph node and expanding in tumor. Data only fit, rather than demonstrated, lymph node origin of most tumor T cells.

Each CDR3 protein is one row after TCRdb ran MiXCR on the multiplex PCR reads. The table lists about 170,000 distinct CDR3 sequences, 30% to 40% of them singletons, with 3.8% in the top ten. This clonotype was counted many times. Its target is unknown. The lymph nodes were axillary draining lymph nodes from breast cancer patients. This CDR3 region has 15 residues. Germline loops: CDR1 SGHAT, CDR2 FQNNGV. J gave up 3 bases and V 1 base, and 3 bases lay outside the gene matches. The chain couples TRBV11-2 to TRBJ2-1, with 7 bases fitting TRBD1. This TCR was recovered from a female donor with breast cancer. Some clones in this sample may be carry-over from other donors' samples. Material: axillary lymph node tissue. DNA of the CDR3: TGTGCCAGCAGCTTAGGGGGGACAGACTACAATGAGCAGTTCTTC. It is translated as CASSLGGTDYNEQFF.